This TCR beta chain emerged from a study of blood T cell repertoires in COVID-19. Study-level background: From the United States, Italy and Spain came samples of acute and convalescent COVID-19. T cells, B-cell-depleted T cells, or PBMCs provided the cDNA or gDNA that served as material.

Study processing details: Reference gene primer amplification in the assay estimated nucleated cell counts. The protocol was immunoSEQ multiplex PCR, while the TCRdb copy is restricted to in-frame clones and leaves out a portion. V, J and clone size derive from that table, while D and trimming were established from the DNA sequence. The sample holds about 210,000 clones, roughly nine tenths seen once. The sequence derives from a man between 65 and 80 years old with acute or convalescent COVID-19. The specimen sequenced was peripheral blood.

This chain's CDR3 is CASKSWNEKLFF. The CDR3 DNA follows: TGTGCCAGCAAGAGTTGGAATGAAAAACTGTTTTTT. The chain carries TRBV28 and TRBJ1-4, with D unclear. Germline lookup yields CDR1 MDHEN and CDR2 SYDVKM. Deletions cut 7 bases from V and 5 bases from J, with 8 bases between. The CDR3 is made up of 12 amino acids.